Sequencing of this T cell receptor beta chain was carried out in a study of identifying expanded T cells in peripheral blood. Profiling relied on immunoSEQ multiplex PCR, and the TCRdb table lists in-frame clones only, not all of them. Of some 77,000 clones in the sample, 88% were seen once. Germline CDR1 reads LGHNA; CDR2 reads YSLEER. There are 15 residues in the CDR3. The junction had 7 bases not matched to a gene; V was cut back by 3 bases and J by 5 bases. This clone was found once. The chain has TRBV4-3 and TRBJ2-5; 9 bases line up with TRBD1. The clonotype was recovered from a person between 18 and 70 years old in good health. Sequenced material: blood. Here the CDR3 reads CASSQENRGHETQYF. The CDR3 coding sequence is TGCGCCAGCAGCCAGGAGAACAGGGGGCACGAGACCCAGTACTTC.